The sequence of this T cell receptor beta chain was determined in a study of early T cells in non-severe SARS-CoV-2 infection. Study in general: Chains from this unsorted whole-blood bulk RNA could not be paired.

Study observations and caveats: Anti-spike CD8 responses were favored by VDJdb matching, which missed private and CD4 specificities.

This clonotype was found a few times. Its matching antigen is unknown. The TCR library protocol attached unique molecular identifiers to the individual cDNA molecules. TCRdb reprocessed the 5' RACE reads with MiXCR, giving one entry per CDR3 protein. The sample lists 35,000 to 50,000 distinct CDR3 sequences, roughly 7.1% seen once, with 4.7% in the top ten. CDR1 and CDR2 (germline): SQVTM, ANQGSEA. The CDR3 spans 13 residues. V was clipped by 4 bases and J by 2 bases; unmatched bases: 3. The chain couples TRBV29-1 to TRBJ1-2; 8 bases agree with TRBD1. What was sequenced was whole blood. This clonotype was sampled from an adult who was a healthcare worker with PCR-confirmed SARS-CoV-2 infection or an uninfected control (not recorded which). This CDR3 reads CSVGGTGNYGYTF. As DNA, the CDR3 is TGCAGCGTTGGCGGGACAGGCAACTATGGCTACACCTTC.